This T cell receptor (beta chain) was identified during a study of blood T cells in healthy people across ages. Study results and limitations: Diversity estimates drawn from one million T cells were deemed underestimates.

At least ten counts were recorded for this clonotype. Its antigen remains unidentified. From germline, CDR1 is SEHNR and CDR2 FQNEAQ (reference sequence). V was cut by 5 bases and J by 2 bases, with 7 bases left in between. The CDR3 is made up of 13 amino acids. Together with a sample-barcoded 5' primer, a J-beta primer mix was included in a second PCR lasting roughly 6 to 12 cycles. TCRdb used MiXCR to reprocess the 5' RACE reads, holding one entry per CDR3 protein. Among over 750,000 distinct CDR3 sequences listed, approximately 25% were seen once. The same data also contributed to another study, on T cells of mothers and their children. That paper adds: The study sampled a few healthy Caucasian mothers and their six children. Mothers yielded over 8 million CDR3 reads, children some 3 million each. Related and unrelated pairs show similar shaping of TCR recombination output by thymic selection.

Input material: blood. The chain combines TRBV7-9 with TRBJ2-1; D unclear. This TCR was recovered from a boy between 10 and 17 years old in good health. DNA for the CDR3: TGTGCCAGCAGCCTTAGACCCTACAATGAGCAGTTCTTC. It codes for CASSLRPYNEQFF.